What follows are 6 T cell receptor beta chains derived from one specimen sequenced in a study of a mutant IDH1 vaccine in newly diagnosed glioma. Produced via immunoSEQ multiplex PCR; TCRdb's table is partial and in-frame only. The data show tens of thousands of clones, roughly nine tenths seen once. What these receptors recognize is not known. Specified time point: week 35, safety follow-up. In every dose of vaccine, 300 ug of mutant IDH1 20-mer peptide was given alongside topical imiquimod. The source was PBMCs, collected from a glioma patient whose treatment included an IDH1 peptide vaccine. The receptors derive from a man in his forties with glioma.

This chain connects TRBV4-1 to TRBJ1-1, with D perhaps matching TRBD1 (5 bases). Trimming removed 0 bases from V and 7 bases from J, with 12 bases in between. The germline V gene has CDR1 MGHRA and CDR2 YSYEKL. The CDR3 consists of 14 residues. The CDR3 here is CASSQDRVSLEAFF. Here the CDR3 DNA reads TGCGCCAGCAGCCAAGACAGGGTAAGCCTTGAAGCTTTCTTT.

The rearrangement links TRBV6-1 to TRBJ1-3; TRBD1 aligns across 12 bases. Germline lookup yields CDR1 MNHNS and CDR2 SASEGT. V lost 3 bases, J lost 11 bases, and 11 bases stayed unmatched. The length of the CDR3 is 16 residues. The CDR3 DNA is TGTGCCAGCAGTGAGAGGGACAGGGGGCTTAAAATCGCCATATATTTT. It codes for CASSERDRGLKIAIYF.

The chain links TRBV28 to TRBJ2-1; unclear D gene. V was shortened by 7 bases and J by 4 bases, with 14 bases between the two germline ends. The germline gives CDR1 MDHEN, CDR2 SYDVKM. CDR3 length equals 14 residues. The chain's CDR3 is CASTYQALYNEQFF. CDR3 sequence (DNA): TGTGCCAGCACCTATCAGGCCCTTTACAATGAGCAGTTCTTC.

This clone was seen just once. The CDR3 coding sequence is TGTGCCAGCAGCTCGACTAGCGGGGGCTACAATGAGCAGTTCTTC. Amino acids: CASSSTSGGYNEQFF. The chain couples TRBV5-4 to TRBJ2-1; 12 nucleotides align to TRBD2. Losses at the gene ends were 3 bases for V and 3 bases for J; bases not matched to a gene: 1. The germline V gene encodes CDR1 SGHNT and CDR2 YYREEE (reference sequence). This CDR3 has 15 amino acids.

This clone has only a few counts. J is TRBJ2-7 and V is TRBV5-5; unclear D gene. The CDR3 covers 14 residues. V was shortened by 4 bases and J by 4 bases, with 15 bases between the two germline ends. The germline CDR1 and CDR2 sequences are SGHKS and YYEKEE (reference sequence). CDR3 residues: CASSATPTWYEQYV. The CDR3, as DNA: TGTGCCAGCAGCGCTACCCCGACCTGGTACGAGCAGTACGTC.

The chain is built from TRBV19 and TRBJ1-5; TRBD1 is a possible D gene (5 bases). CDR3 length equals 17 residues. Germline values: CDR1 LNHDA, CDR2 SQIVND (reference sequence). V was cut by 5 bases and J by 1 base, with 18 bases left in between. CDR3 sequence (DNA): TGTGCCAGTAGTCCGTTAGCGGGGGATCAGAGCAATCAGCCCCAGCATTTT. Amino acids: CASSPLAGDQSNQPQHF.